The T cell receptor beta chain described here comes from a study of blood T cell repertoires in COVID-19. Authors' methods: Quantification of nucleated cells was approximated via reference gene primer amplification. Sequencing used immunoSEQ multiplex PCR; TCRdb keeps in-frame clones, though not all of them. Clonal size and the V and J genes are those of that table, whereas D and trimming came from the DNA. The table shows roughly 380,000 clones, with roughly 84% occurring only once. Unmatched junction bases numbered 4, after V lost 7 bases and J lost 0 bases. This CDR3 contains 15 residues. Germline V gene data show CDR1 as MNHNY and CDR2 as SVGAGI (reference sequence).

Sequenced input: PBMCs or T cells enriched from blood (not recorded which). The chain employs TRBV6-6 and TRBJ2-3; TRBD1 matches 10 bases. The sequence came from a woman younger than 45 who had recovered from COVID-19. The CDR3 region is CASIMGQGSTDTQYF. As DNA, the CDR3 is TGTGCCAGCATCATGGGACAGGGGAGCACAGATACGCAGTATTTT.